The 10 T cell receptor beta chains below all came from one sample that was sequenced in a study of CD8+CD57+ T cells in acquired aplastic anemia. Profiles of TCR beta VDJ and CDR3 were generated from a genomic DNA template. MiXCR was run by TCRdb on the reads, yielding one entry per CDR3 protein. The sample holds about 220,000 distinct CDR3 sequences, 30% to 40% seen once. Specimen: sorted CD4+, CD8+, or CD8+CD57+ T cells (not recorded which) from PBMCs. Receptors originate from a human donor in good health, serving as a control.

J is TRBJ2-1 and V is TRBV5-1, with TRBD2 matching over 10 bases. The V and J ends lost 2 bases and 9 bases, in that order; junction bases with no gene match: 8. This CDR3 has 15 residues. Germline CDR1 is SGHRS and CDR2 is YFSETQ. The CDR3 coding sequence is TGCGCCAGCAGCTTTACTAGCGGGAACTGGGGTGAGCAGTTCTTC. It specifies CASSFTSGNWGEQFF.

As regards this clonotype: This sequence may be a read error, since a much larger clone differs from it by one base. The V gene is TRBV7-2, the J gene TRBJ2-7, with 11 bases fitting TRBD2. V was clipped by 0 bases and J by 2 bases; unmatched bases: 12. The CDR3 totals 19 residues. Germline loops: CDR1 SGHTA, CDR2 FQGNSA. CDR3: CASSLARVAGGPKPYEQYF. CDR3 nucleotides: TGTGCCAGCAGCTTAGCTCGGGTAGCGGGAGGGCCGAAGCCCTACGAGCAGTACTTC.

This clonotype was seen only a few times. The CDR3 nucleotides read TGTGCCAGCAGAAGGGACAGGGAGGACTACAATGAGCAGTTCTTC. This sequence encodes CASRRDREDYNEQFF. The chain employs TRBV27 and TRBJ2-1; TRBD1 matches at 9 bases. CDR3 length equals 15 residues. V lost 6 bases and J lost 3; bases outside the gene matches: 6. Germline loops: CDR1 MNHEY, CDR2 SMNVEV (reference sequence).

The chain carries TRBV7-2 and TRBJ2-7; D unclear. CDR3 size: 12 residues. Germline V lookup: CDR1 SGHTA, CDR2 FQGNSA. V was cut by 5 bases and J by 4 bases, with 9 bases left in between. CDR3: CASSRHGYEQYF. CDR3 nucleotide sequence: TGTGCCAGCAGCCGACATGGGTACGAGCAGTACTTC.

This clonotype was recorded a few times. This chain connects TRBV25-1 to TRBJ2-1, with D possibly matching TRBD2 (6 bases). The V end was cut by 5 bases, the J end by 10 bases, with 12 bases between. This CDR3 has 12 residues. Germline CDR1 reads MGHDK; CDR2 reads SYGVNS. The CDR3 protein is CASSRLGMEQFF. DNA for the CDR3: TGTGCCAGCAGTAGACTAGGGATGGAGCAGTTCTTC.

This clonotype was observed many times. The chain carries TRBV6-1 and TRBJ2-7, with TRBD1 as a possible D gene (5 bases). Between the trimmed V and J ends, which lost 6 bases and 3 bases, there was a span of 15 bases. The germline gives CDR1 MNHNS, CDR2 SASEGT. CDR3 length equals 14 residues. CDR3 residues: CASRQGWGLYEQYF. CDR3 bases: TGTGCCAGCAGGCAAGGATGGGGCCTCTACGAGCAGTACTTC.

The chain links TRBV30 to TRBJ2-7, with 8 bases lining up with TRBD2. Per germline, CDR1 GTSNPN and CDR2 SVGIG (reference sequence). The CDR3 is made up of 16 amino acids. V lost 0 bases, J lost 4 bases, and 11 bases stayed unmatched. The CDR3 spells CAWSVPAGGPSYEQYF. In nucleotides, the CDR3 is TGTGCCTGGAGTGTACCGGCGGGGGGCCCTTCATACGAGCAGTACTTC.

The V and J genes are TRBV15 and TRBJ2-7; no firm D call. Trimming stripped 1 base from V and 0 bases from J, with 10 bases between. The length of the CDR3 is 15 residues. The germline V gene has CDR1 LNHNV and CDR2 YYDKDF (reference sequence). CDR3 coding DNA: TGTGCCACCAGCAGAGTAAGCCCGAGCTCCTACGAGCAGTACTTC. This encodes CATSRVSPSSYEQYF. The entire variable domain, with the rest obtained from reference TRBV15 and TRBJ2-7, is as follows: DAMVIQNPRYQVTQFGKPVTLSCSQTLNHNVMYWYQQKSSQAPKLLFHYYDKDFNNEADTPDNFQSRRPNTSFCFLDIRSPGLGDTAMYLCATSRVSPSSYEQYFGPGTRLTVT.

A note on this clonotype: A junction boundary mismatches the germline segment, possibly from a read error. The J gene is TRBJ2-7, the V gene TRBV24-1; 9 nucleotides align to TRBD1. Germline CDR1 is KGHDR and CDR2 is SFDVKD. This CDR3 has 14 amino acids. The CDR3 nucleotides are TGTGCCAGCAGTGTCGGACAGGGGACCCACGAGCAGTACTTC. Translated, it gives CASSVGQGTHEQYF.

The CDR3 loop reads CASSQPNEQFF. The CDR3 coding sequence is TGTGCCAGCAGTCAACCCAATGAGCAGTTCTTC. This chain joins TRBV12-3 or TRBV12-4 and TRBJ2-1; D ambiguous. The CDR3 is 11 residues long. Deletions cut 5 bases from V and 6 bases from J, with 5 bases between.